Presented here are 5 T cell receptor beta chains from one specimen sequenced in a study of blood T cells in healthy people across ages. The use of a sample-barcoded 5' primer and a J-beta primer mix characterized a second PCR of roughly 7 to 11 cycles. Each CDR3 protein is one row after TCRdb ran MiXCR on the 5' RACE reads. This table holds about 900,000 distinct CDR3 sequences, 60% to 80% found once. The material sequenced was blood. These receptors all come from a man aged 25-40 years in good health.

To note about this clonotype: A read error may explain this, as a much larger clone is one base away. The J gene is TRBJ2-1, the V gene TRBV20-1; possibly TRBD2 for D (7 bases). The J call may be faulty, since TRBJ2-7 better matches the DNA end. The CDR3 covers 17 residues. The germline V gene has CDR1 DFQATT and CDR2 SNEGSKA (reference sequence). The CDR3 nucleotides are TGCAGTGCTAGAGGGGAGGGGGGGCACCGCTCCTACAATGAGCAGTACTTC. The encoded protein is CSARGEGGHRSYNEQYF.

CDR3 in amino acids: CASSQELAWGSSYNEQFF. CDR3 coding DNA: TGTGCCAGCAGCCAAGAGCTCGCGTGGGGGAGCTCCTACAATGAGCAGTTCTTC. The V gene is TRBV3-1, the J gene TRBJ2-1; either TRBD1 or TRBD2 may supply D (5 bases each). The CDR3 spans 18 residues. V gave up 0 bases and J gave up 0 bases, with 15 bases separating them. Germline lookup yields CDR1 LGHDT and CDR2 YNNKEL (reference sequence).

J is TRBJ2-7 and V is TRBV4-3; TRBD2 agrees at 8 bases. CDR3 size: 13 residues. Germline trimming cut 2 bases from V and 4 bases from J; bases unmatched to any gene: 1. From germline, CDR1 is LGHNA and CDR2 YSLEER. The CDR3 is CASSQREGYEQYF. Written as DNA, the CDR3 is TGCGCCAGCAGCCAACGGGAGGGGTACGAGCAGTACTTC.

J is TRBJ2-5 and V is TRBV7-9; possible D gene TRBD2, 6 bases. In germline, CDR1 is SEHNR, CDR2 FQNEAQ (reference sequence). The CDR3 runs to 13 residues. V lost 11 bases, J lost 2 bases, and 15 bases lay in between. Here the CDR3 DNA reads TGTGCCCAAAGGGAGGTCCTGCAAGAGACCCAGTACTTC. Translating it yields CAQREVLQETQYF.

The chain uses TRBV3-1 and TRBJ2-4, with D possibly being TRBD1 (5 bases). The J call may not be correct, given that the DNA end is closer to TRBJ2-7. The CDR3 spans 15 residues. Germline V gene sequence: CDR1 LGHDT, CDR2 YNNKEL (reference sequence). CDR3 amino acids: CASSQEVGLSYEQYF. CDR3 DNA: TGTGCCAGCAGCCAAGAGGTGGGGCTTTCCTACGAGCAGTACTTC.